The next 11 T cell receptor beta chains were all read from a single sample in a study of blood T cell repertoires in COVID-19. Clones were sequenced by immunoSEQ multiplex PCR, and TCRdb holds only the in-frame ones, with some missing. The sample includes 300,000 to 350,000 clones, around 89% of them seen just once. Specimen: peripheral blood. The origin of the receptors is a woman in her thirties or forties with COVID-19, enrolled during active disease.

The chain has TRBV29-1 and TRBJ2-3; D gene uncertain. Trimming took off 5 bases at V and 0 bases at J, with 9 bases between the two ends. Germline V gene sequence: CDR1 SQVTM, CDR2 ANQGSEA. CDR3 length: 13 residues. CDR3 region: CSVHGRSTDTQYF. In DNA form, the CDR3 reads TGCAGCGTTCACGGCAGGAGCACAGATACGCAGTATTTT.

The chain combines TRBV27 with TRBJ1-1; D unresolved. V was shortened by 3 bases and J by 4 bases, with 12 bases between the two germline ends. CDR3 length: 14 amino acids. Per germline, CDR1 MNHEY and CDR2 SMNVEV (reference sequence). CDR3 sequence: CASSFRGLGTEAFF. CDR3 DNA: TGTGCCAGCAGTTTCCGAGGGTTAGGCACTGAAGCTTTCTTT.

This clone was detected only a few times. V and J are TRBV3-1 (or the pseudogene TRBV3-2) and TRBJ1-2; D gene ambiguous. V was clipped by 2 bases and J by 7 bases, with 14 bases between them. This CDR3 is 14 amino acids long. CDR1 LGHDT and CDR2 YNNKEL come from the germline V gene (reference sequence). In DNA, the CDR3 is TGTGCCAGCAGCCAATGGGTAGGAGTGGGTGGCTACACCTTC. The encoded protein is CASSQWVGVGGYTF.

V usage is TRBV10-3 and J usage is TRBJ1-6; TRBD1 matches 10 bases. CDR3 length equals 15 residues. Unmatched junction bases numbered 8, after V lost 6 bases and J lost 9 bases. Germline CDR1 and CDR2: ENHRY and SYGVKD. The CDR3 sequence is CAIRPDRGPSSPLHF. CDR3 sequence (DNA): TGTGCCATCAGACCCGACAGGGGGCCGAGTTCACCCCTCCACTTT.

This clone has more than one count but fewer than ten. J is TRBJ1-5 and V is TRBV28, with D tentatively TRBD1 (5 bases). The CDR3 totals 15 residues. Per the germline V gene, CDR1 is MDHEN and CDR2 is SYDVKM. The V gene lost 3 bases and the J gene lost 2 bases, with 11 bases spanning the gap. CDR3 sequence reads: CASSFAPGGNQPQHF. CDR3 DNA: TGTGCCAGCAGTTTTGCCCCGGGGGGCAATCAGCCCCAGCATTTT.

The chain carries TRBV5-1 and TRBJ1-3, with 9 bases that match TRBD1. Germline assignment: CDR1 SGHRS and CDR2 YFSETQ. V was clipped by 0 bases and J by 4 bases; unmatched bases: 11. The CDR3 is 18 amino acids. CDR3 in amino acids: CASSLANNRGLRGNTIYF. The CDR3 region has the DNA TGCGCCAGCAGCTTGGCCAACAACAGGGGGCTGCGGGGAAACACCATATATTTT.

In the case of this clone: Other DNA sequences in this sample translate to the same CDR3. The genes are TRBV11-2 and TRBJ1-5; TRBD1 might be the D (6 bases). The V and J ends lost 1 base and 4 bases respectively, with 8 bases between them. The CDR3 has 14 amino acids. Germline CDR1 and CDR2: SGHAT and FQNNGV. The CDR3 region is CASSLAQGNQPQHF. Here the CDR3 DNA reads TGTGCCAGCAGCTTAGCCCAGGGGAATCAGCCCCAGCATTTT.

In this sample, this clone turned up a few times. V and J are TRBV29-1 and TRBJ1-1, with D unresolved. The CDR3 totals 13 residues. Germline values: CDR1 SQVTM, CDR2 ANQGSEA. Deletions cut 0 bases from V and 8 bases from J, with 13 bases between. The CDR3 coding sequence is TGCAGCGTTGAAGATCGTGGCAATCCGGAAGCTTTCTTT. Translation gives CSVEDRGNPEAFF.

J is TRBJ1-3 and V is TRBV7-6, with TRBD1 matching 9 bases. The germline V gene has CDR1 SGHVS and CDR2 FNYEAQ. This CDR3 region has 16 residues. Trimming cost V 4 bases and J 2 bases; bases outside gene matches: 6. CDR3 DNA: TGTGCCAGCAGCTCCCAGACAGGGGGGCCTGGAAACACCATATATTTT. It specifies CASSSQTGGPGNTIYF. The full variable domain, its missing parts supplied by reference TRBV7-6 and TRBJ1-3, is GAGVSQSPRYKVTKRGQDVALRCDPISGHVSLYWYRQALGQGPEFLTYFNYEAQQDKSGLPNDRFSAERPEGSISTLTIQRTEQRDSAMYRCASSSQTGGPGNTIYFGEGSWLTVV.

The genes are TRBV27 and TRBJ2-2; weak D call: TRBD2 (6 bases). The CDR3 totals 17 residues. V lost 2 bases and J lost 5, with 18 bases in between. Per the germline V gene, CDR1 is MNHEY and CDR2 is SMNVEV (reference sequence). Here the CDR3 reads CASSLGSGLLGTGELFF. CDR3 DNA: TGTGCCAGCAGTTTAGGGTCGGGACTCCTGGGAACCGGGGAGCTGTTTTTT.

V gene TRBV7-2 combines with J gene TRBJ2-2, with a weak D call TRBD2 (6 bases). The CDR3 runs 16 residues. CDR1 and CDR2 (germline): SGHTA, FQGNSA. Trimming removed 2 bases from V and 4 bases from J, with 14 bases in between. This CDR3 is CASSLFGRGGTGELFF. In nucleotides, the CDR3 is TGTGCCAGCAGCTTATTTGGGCGGGGAGGCACCGGGGAGCTGTTTTTT. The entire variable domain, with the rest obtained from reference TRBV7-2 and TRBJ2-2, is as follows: GAGVSQSPSNKVTEKGKDVELRCDPISGHTALYWYRQSLGQGLEFLIYFQGNSAPDKSGLPSDRFSAERTGGSVSTLTIQRTQQEDSAVYLCASSLFGRGGTGELFFGEGSRLTVL.